Listed here are 15 T cell receptor beta chains from one sample, sequenced in a study of blood T cell repertoires in COVID-19. The assay was immunoSEQ multiplex PCR, and TCRdb's table has in-frame clones only and misses some. The table records around 260,000 clones, roughly nine tenths of them present only once. The specimen was peripheral blood. Every receptor here comes from a woman aged 25 to 45 with COVID-19, enrolled during active disease.

The chain is built from TRBV27 and TRBJ2-7, with 7 bases aligning to TRBD2. The V gene end was trimmed by 5 bases and the J gene end by 6 bases; junction bases not matched to a gene: 10. Germline CDR1 and CDR2: MNHEY and SMNVEV (reference sequence). The CDR3 sequence is 14 residues long. CDR3 loop: CASSATSRGLEQYF. CDR3 DNA sequence: TGTGCCAGCAGTGCGACTAGCAGAGGACTCGAGCAGTACTTC.

The chain is built from TRBV30 and TRBJ1-2; possible D gene TRBD1, 6 bases. V was cut by 0 bases and J by 8 bases, with 13 bases left in between. This CDR3 is built from 13 residues. Germline V lookup: CDR1 GTSNPN, CDR2 SVGIG (reference sequence). The CDR3: CAWSVGRGLGYTF. CDR3 DNA: TGTGCCTGGAGTGTGGGCAGGGGCCTCGGCTACACCTTC.

The CDR3 DNA sequence: TGTGCCAGTAGTCGGACCCGGGGGAGCAATCAGCCCCAGCATTTT. This translates into CASSRTRGSNQPQHF. J is TRBJ1-5 and V is TRBV19; perhaps TRBD1 as D (5 bases). This CDR3 has 15 residues. Trimming removed 5 bases at V and 1 base at J, with 12 bases between. The V gene's germline CDR1 is LNHDA and CDR2 SQIVND (reference sequence). The complete variable domain, with remaining parts taken from reference TRBV19 and TRBJ1-5, reads DGGITQSPKYLFRKEGQNVTLSCEQNLNHDAMYWYRQDPGQGLRLIYYSQIVNDFQKGDIAEGYSVSREKKESFPLTVTSAQKNPTAFYLCASSRTRGSNQPQHFGDGTRLSIL.

This sequence joins TRBV29-1 and TRBJ1-2, with D tentatively TRBD1 (5 bases). The germline V and J ends were trimmed by 6 bases and 8 bases, with 10 bases remaining between them. The germline V gene encodes CDR1 SQVTM and CDR2 ANQGSEA. The CDR3 length is 10 residues. CDR3 region: CSVWDSGYTF. CDR3 bases: TGCAGCGTGTGGGACTCCGGCTACACCTTC.

The rearrangement uses TRBV5-1 and TRBJ2-7; no clear D gene. The CDR3 runs 14 residues. The germline gives CDR1 SGHRS, CDR2 YFSETQ. The V end was cut by 4 bases, the J end by 0 bases, with 11 bases between. The CDR3 region has the DNA TGCGCCAGCAGCCCGAGTCTGAGCTCCTACGAGCAGTACTTC. It is translated as CASSPSLSSYEQYF.

J is TRBJ2-2 and V is TRBV29-1, with 8 bases aligning to TRBD2. The CDR3 is 16 amino acids. Germline CDR1 SQVTM, CDR2 ANQGSEA. The V segment lost 7 bases and the J segment 0 bases; nucleotides outside the gene matches: 10. The CDR3 DNA is TGCAGCGCCGACCGGGGGGGGGTTCCGAACACCGGGGAGCTGTTTTTT. Amino acid sequence: CSADRGGVPNTGELFF.

The chain employs TRBV7-9 and TRBJ1-4; D is ambiguous. CDR1 is SEHNR, CDR2 FQNEAQ, per germline (reference sequence). V was cut by 1 base and J by 0 bases, with 6 bases left in between. The CDR3 consists of 15 residues. Here the CDR3 reads CASSLDSTTNEKLFF. The CDR3 DNA is TGTGCCAGCAGCTTAGACAGTACAACTAATGAAAAACTGTTTTTT.

This chain joins TRBV5-6 and TRBJ2-1, with TRBD2 matching 12 bases. This CDR3 spans 16 amino acids. The junction had 7 bases not matched to a gene; V was cut back by 4 bases and J by 5 bases. CDR1 and CDR2 (germline): SGHDT, YYEEEE. The CDR3 DNA reads TGTGCCAGCAGCCCGGGGACTAGCGGGTCCCACAATGAGCAGTTCTTC. As protein: CASSPGTSGSHNEQFF.

The V gene is TRBV7-2, the J gene TRBJ2-3, with 12 bases that match TRBD2. V shed 5 bases and J 4 bases; nucleotides not matched to a gene: 4. Germline V gives CDR1 SGHTA, CDR2 FQGNSA. The CDR3 totals 15 residues. CDR3 region: CASSALAGGSDTQYF. CDR3 nucleotide sequence: TGTGCCAGCAGCGCACTAGCGGGAGGTTCAGATACGCAGTATTTT.

The chain combines TRBV15 with TRBJ2-3, with no clear D. The germline V and J ends were trimmed by 3 bases and 5 bases, with 15 bases remaining between them. Germline CDR1 reads LNHNV; CDR2 reads YYDKDF (reference sequence). The CDR3 is 15 residues long. The CDR3 nucleotides read TGTGCCACCAGCAGGCAGAACCTCCTAGGAGATACGCAGTATTTT. Its protein is CATSRQNLLGDTQYF.

J is TRBJ1-4 and V is TRBV30; 7 bases agree with TRBD1. The CDR3 contains 15 residues. CDR1 and CDR2 (germline): GTSNPN, SVGIG (reference sequence). Unmatched junction bases numbered 7, after V lost 1 base and J lost 5 bases. The CDR3 loop reads CAWSGGQVSNEKLFF. The CDR3 DNA follows: TGTGCCTGGAGTGGAGGACAGGTCTCCAATGAAAAACTGTTTTTT. Supplemented by reference TRBV30 and TRBJ1-4, the full variable domain reads SQTIHQWPATLVQPVGSPLSLECTVEGTSNPNLYWYRQAAGRGLQLLFYSVGIGQISSEVPQNLSASRPQDRQFILSSKKLLLSDSGFYLCAWSGGQVSNEKLFFGSGTQLSVL.

The rearrangement uses TRBV7-3 and TRBJ1-6, with D possibly matching TRBD1 (5 bases). The CDR3 is 14 residues long. Germline values: CDR1 SGHTA, CDR2 FQGTGA. V was clipped by 3 bases and J by 14 bases, with 17 bases between them. CDR3 region: CASSLTAGGSSLHF. The CDR3 DNA follows: TGTGCCAGCAGCTTGACAGCTGGGGGGTCATCCCTCCACTTT. Complete variable domain (other parts from reference TRBV7-3 and TRBJ1-6): GAGVSQTPSNKVTEKGKYVELRCDPISGHTALYWYRQSLGQGPEFLIYFQGTGAADDSGLPNDRFFAVRPEGSVSTLKIQRTERGDSAVYLCASSLTAGGSSLHFGNGTRLTVT.

The chain is built from TRBV6-6 and TRBJ2-2; 8 bases fit TRBD2. This CDR3 has 17 residues. Trimming cost V 5 bases and J 5 bases; bases outside gene matches: 13. Per the germline V gene, CDR1 is MNHNY and CDR2 is SVGAGI (reference sequence). The CDR3: CASSLSEREIRTGELFF. The CDR3 nucleotides read TGTGCCAGCAGTCTCTCCGAGCGGGAGATTAGGACCGGGGAGCTGTTTTTT.

Only one count was recorded for this clone. The chain links TRBV4-1 to TRBJ2-2; D possibly corresponds to TRBD1 (7 bases). Germline V CDR1 and CDR2: MGHRA, YSYEKL. The V end lost 0 bases, the J end lost 6 bases, and 17 bases lay between the germline ends. The CDR3 length is 17 residues. CDR3 sequence reads: CASSQDEGQGGSGELFF. DNA of the CDR3: TGCGCCAGCAGCCAAGATGAGGGCCAGGGGGGCTCCGGGGAGCTGTTTTTT.

This sequence joins TRBV19 and TRBJ1-1; tentative D call: TRBD1 (6 bases). CDR3 length equals 13 residues. Germline CDR1 and CDR2: LNHDA and SQIVND (reference sequence). The V gene lost 5 bases and the J gene lost 7 bases, with 14 bases spanning the gap. The CDR3 nucleotides are TGTGCCAGTAGTCTTCGACAGGATTATGAAGCTTTCTTT. Translating gives CASSLRQDYEAFF.